This T cell receptor (beta chain) was sequenced for a study of somatic mutations in cytotoxic T cells in rheumatoid arthritis. Across the study: Flow sorting at nearly 100% purity was applied to some V beta antibody-stained T-cell populations, which included V beta1+ cells sequenced for TCRB.

General study results and limits: The slightly lower representation of TRBV07 among rheumatoid arthritis patients did not undergo correction for multiple comparisons. For rheumatoid arthritis patients, CD8+ clonality increased with age, whereas it did not in healthy controls.

A remark on this clone: The target antigen is unknown.

Generated by immunoSEQ multiplex PCR, the TCRdb table keeps only in-frame clones and is missing some. The sample records about 6,700 clones, 75% being singletons. V lost 4 bases and J 4 bases, leaving 7 bases between the germline ends. The CDR3 extends over 13 amino acids. CDR1 and CDR2 from the germline V gene are LGHNA and YNFKEQ. The V gene is TRBV4-2, the J gene TRBJ2-2; D might be TRBD2 (5 bases). The source of this sequence is a woman aged 60-75 years in good health. Input material: CD8+ T cells sorted from blood. The CDR3 protein is CASSPLGTGELFF. The CDR3 bases are TGTGCCAGCAGCCCACTAGGCACCGGGGAGCTGTTTTTT.